The rows below give T cell receptor beta chains drawn from one sample of a study of sequential checkpoint blockade in melanoma. Method: immunoSEQ multiplex PCR; TCRdb's copy keeps in-frame clones and lacks some. The repertoire holds roughly 36,000 clones, roughly 32% seen once, with 1.5% to 2% in the top ten. This specimen was tumor tissue (inferred from file names), taken from a patient given nivolumab and ipilimumab in sequence. These receptors were collected from a human donor with melanoma. CDR3s include the opening cysteine and the closing phenylalanine or tryptophan. D genes are given only for firm matches. Not all rows give a size; the values are once, few, many and, for expanded clones, a class.

D gene | CDR3 length | J gene | clone size | V gene | CDR3 DNA | CDR3 protein
TRBD2 | 16 | TRBJ2-5 | - | TRBV5-1 | TGCGCCAGCAGCAACGGGACTAGCGGGAGTAGGGAGACCCAGTACTTC | CASSNGTSGSRETQYF
TRBD2 | 16 | TRBJ2-1 | few | TRBV11-3 | TGTGCCAGCAGCTGGACTAGCGGGGGGGGCGAGTATGAGCAGTTCTTC | CASSWTSGGGEYEQFF
- | 13 | TRBJ1-1 | few | TRBV28 | TGTGCCAGCAGCTGGGACCGGGGGACTGAAGCTTTCTTT | CASSWDRGTEAFF
- | 18 | TRBJ1-2 | - | TRBV6-8 | TGTGCCAGCAGTCCCCCTCAGATCAGGACACCAGCTCGATTTGGCTACACCTTC | CASSPPQIRTPARFGYTF
- | 13 | TRBJ2-3 | few | TRBV23-1 | TGCGCCAGCCACTCGCGGGCAGTAGATACGCAGTATTTT | CASHSRAVDTQYF
- | 16 | TRBJ1-5 | - | TRBV6-8 | TGTGCCAGCAGCTCCGGCCGACTCGGGAGCGCGCAGCCCCAGCATTTT | CASSSGRLGSAQPQHF
- | 17 | TRBJ1-1 | few | TRBV6-8 | TGTGCCAGCAGTTACTCGATTAAGGGGGGCTCAAACACTGAAGCTTTCTTT | CASSYSIKGGSNTEAFF
- | 13 | TRBJ1-5 | - | TRBV30 | TGTGCCTGGAGTGTACGGGACCATCAGCCCCAGCATTTT | CAWSVRDHQPQHF
TRBD1 | 18 | TRBJ2-3 | - | TRBV11-3 | TGTGCCAGCAGCCTAGATGTAACGGGACAGTATTACACAGATACGCAGTATTTT | CASSLDVTGQYYTDTQYF
- | 15 | TRBJ1-5 | many | TRBV6-8 | TGTGCCAGCAGTTACGGCATGGGTACAGGACAGCCCCAGCATTTT | CASSYGMGTGQPQHF
TRBD2 | 15 | TRBJ2-1 | few | TRBV9 | TGTGCCAGCAGCCCAACTAGCGGGAGGGTCGGTGAGCAGTTCTTC | CASSPTSGRVGEQFF
- | 14 | TRBJ2-7 | - | TRBV12-5 | TGTGCCAGCACCCCTCCGGGGAACACCTACGAGCAGTACTTC | CASTPPGNTYEQYF
- | 18 | TRBJ1-2 | - | TRBV6-7 | TGTGCCAGCAGCGACCTGACAGGCACGGAGAAGATATACTATGGCTACACCTTC | CASSDLTGTEKIYYGYTF
TRBD2 | 15 | TRBJ2-2 | - | TRBV9 | TGTGCCAGCAGCGTTAGCGGGAGGGGGACCGGGGAGCTGTTTTTT | CASSVSGRGTGELFF
- | 14 | TRBJ2-5 | - | TRBV5-1 | TGCGCCAGCAGCTTGCTCGGGGGCCTGGAGACCCAGTACTTC | CASSLLGGLETQYF
- | 14 | TRBJ2-7 | - | TRBV10-3 | TGTGCCATCAGTGAGTCGAACCACCCCTACGAGCAGTACTTC | CAISESNHPYEQYF
- | 15 | TRBJ2-2 | few | TRBV11-3 | TGTGCCAGCAGCTTGGGACTCACGAACACCGGGGAGCTGTTTTTT | CASSLGLTNTGELFF
- | 14 | TRBJ1-1 | - | TRBV5-1 | TGCGCCAGCAGCCCATTAGGGGTGAACACTGAAGCTTTCTTT | CASSPLGVNTEAFF
- | 15 | TRBJ2-5 | many | TRBV11-3 | TGTGCCAGCAGCTCCCAGGGCTCCACCAGAGAGACCCAGTACTTC | CASSSQGSTRETQYF
- | 16 | TRBJ2-5 | - | TRBV5-1 | TGCGCCAGCAGCCCTCATCGAGGGTCAAACCAAGAGACCCAGTACTTC | CASSPHRGSNQETQYF
TRBD1 | 16 | TRBJ1-1 | few | TRBV15 | TGTGCCACCAGCAGAGGGACGACAGGGGGGTATCGAGTAGCTTTCTTT | CATSRGTTGGYRVAFF
TRBD1 | 14 | TRBJ2-5 | - | TRBV10-3 | TGTGCCATCAGTGAGACACAGGGGTGGGAGACCCAGTACTTC | CAISETQGWETQYF
TRBD2 | 15 | TRBJ2-1 | - | TRBV5-1 | TGCGCCAGCAGCTTGGAGACTAGCGGGGACAATGAGCAGTTCTTC | CASSLETSGDNEQFF
- | 13 | TRBJ1-4 | - | TRBV30 | TGTGCCTGGAGTGTCGGGACTAATGAAAAACTGTTTTTT | CAWSVGTNEKLFF
TRBD1 | 16 | TRBJ2-7 | - | TRBV11-3 | TGTGCCAGCAGCTTATACGGGACAGGGGTTTTCTACGAGCAGTACTTC | CASSLYGTGVFYEQYF
- | 13 | TRBJ2-2 | - | TRBV30 | TGTGCCTGGAGTAAGAGGGCGGCCGGGGAGCTGTTTTTT | CAWSKRAAGELFF
- | 15 | TRBJ2-7 | - | TRBV19 | TGTGCCAGTAGTATAGGGGGACTCCGAGGGGACGAGCAGTACTTC | CASSIGGLRGDEQYF
- | 12 | TRBJ2-7 | - | TRBV9 | TGTGCCAGCAGTAAGGGATCCTACGAGCAGTACTTC | CASSKGSYEQYF
- | 18 | TRBJ1-4 | - | TRBV9 | TGTGCCAGCAGTAGGGACATCCCGCAAGGGGCAACTAATGAAAAACTGTTTTTT | CASSRDIPQGATNEKLFF
- | 11 | TRBJ2-5 | few | TRBV6-7 | TGTGCCAGCAGCCACCAAGAGACCCAGTACTTC | CASSHQETQYF
TRBD2 | 16 | TRBJ2-2 | - | TRBV11-3 | TGTGCCAGCAGCTTGGAACTAGCGGGGAGAACCGGGGAGCTGTTTTTT | CASSLELAGRTGELFF
TRBD1 | 15 | TRBJ1-1 | few | TRBV11-3 | TGTGCCAGCAGCCCCTCGGGACAGGGCAGCGCTGAAGCTTTCTTT | CASSPSGQGSAEAFF
TRBD1 | 13 | TRBJ1-5 | - | TRBV29-1 | TGCAGCGTAAGGACAGGGGACGGTCAGCCCCAGCATTTT | CSVRTGDGQPQHF
- | 11 | TRBJ1-2 | - | TRBV30 | TGTGCCTGGAGTGTAGAGTATGGCTACACCTTC | CAWSVEYGYTF
- | 15 | TRBJ1-1 | - | TRBV18 | TGTGCCAGCTCACCGCTAGGCGAGGTTAGCGCTGAAGCTTTCTTT | CASSPLGEVSAEAFF
- | 14 | TRBJ2-7 | many | TRBV12-2 | TGTGCAAGTCGCTGCCGACAGGGCGCCTACGAGCAGTACTTC | CASRCRQGAYEQYF
TRBD1 | 15 | TRBJ1-3 | few | TRBV11-3 | TGTGCCAGCAGCTCACAGGGGGCTTCTGGAAACACCATATATTTT | CASSSQGASGNTIYF
- | 17 | TRBJ2-3 | - | TRBV5-1 | TGCGCCAGCAGCTTTAAACGGGCAGGGGACATCACAGATACGCAGTATTTT | CASSFKRAGDITDTQYF
- | 14 | TRBJ2-2 | - | TRBV5-1 | TGCGCCAGCAGCTTGCAAGGGACCACCGGGGAGCTGTTTTTT | CASSLQGTTGELFF
- | 14 | TRBJ2-7 | once | TRBV18 | TGTGCCAGCTCACCACCGGGACTTGACTACGAGCAGTACTTC | CASSPPGLDYEQYF
- | 14 | TRBJ2-5 | few | TRBV9 | TGTGCCAGCAGCGTAGGCGGCAGTCAAGAGACCCAGTACTTC | CASSVGGSQETQYF
- | 14 | TRBJ1-2 | many | TRBV11-3 | TGTGCCAGCAGCCCTGGAGGTCTTAACTATGGCTACACCTTC | CASSPGGLNYGYTF
- | 19 | TRBJ1-1 | - | TRBV18 | TGTGCCAGCTACGCCCTTTGGGCCACAGCAAAAGTAATGAACACTGAAGCTTTCTTT | CASYALWATAKVMNTEAFF
- | 14 | TRBJ2-3 | few | TRBV6-8 | TGTGCCAGCAAGGGCGGGCGCTACACAGATACGCAGTATTTT | CASKGGRYTDTQYF
- | 15 | TRBJ1-3 | - | TRBV11-3 | TGTGCCAGCAGCGCAACAGGGTCCCCTGGAAACACCATATATTTT | CASSATGSPGNTIYF
- | 16 | TRBJ2-2 | few | TRBV30 | TGTGCCTGGAGGGGGGCAGGACTCGCGAACACCGGGGAGCTGTTTTTT | CAWRGAGLANTGELFF
TRBD1 | 14 | TRBJ2-7 | - | TRBV6-8 | TGTGCCAGCAAGGACAGGGGGCATCGCTACGAGCAGTACTTC | CASKDRGHRYEQYF
- | 13 | TRBJ1-2 | once | TRBV18 | TGTGCCAGCTCACGTCCGGGGCTCTATGGCTACACCTTC | CASSRPGLYGYTF
- | 14 | TRBJ2-3 | - | TRBV11-3 | TGTGCCAGCCGAACCCGCCCCCGCACAGATACGCAGTATTTT | CASRTRPRTDTQYF
- | 15 | TRBJ1-2 | - | TRBV19 | TGTGCCAGCCGAGGACAAGAAACCCGAAACTATGGCTACACCTTC | CASRGQETRNYGYTF